The T cell receptor beta chain described here comes from a study of cytomegalovirus exposure and HLA in healthy donors. It was the approximately 120-subject validation cohort, separate from the approximately 700-subject first cohort, to which the donors belonged. A note on this clone: What it binds is not known.

Overall study results and limits: CMV antigen specificity was confirmed in vitro for a few CMV-associated chains. Reports described diagnosis of cytomegalovirus status by the classifier as highly specific and sensitive.

The CDR3 covers 14 residues. The trim removed 5 bases at V and 3 bases at J, leaving 7 bases unmatched. The germline V gene has CDR1 SQVTM and CDR2 ANQGSEA. Profiling relied on immunoSEQ multiplex PCR, and the TCRdb table lists in-frame clones only, not all of them. The sample contains approximately 220,000 clones, more than 75% of which appear only once. The V and J genes are TRBV29-1 and TRBJ1-1; 9 nucleotides agree with TRBD1. The TCR was taken from a man aged 18 to 30 in good health and CMV-seronegative. The specimen sequenced was PBMCs. The CDR3, as DNA: TGCAGCGTTATCGTCCGGACAGGGGACACTGAAGCTTTCTTT. Translating it yields CSVIVRTGDTEAFF. Full variable domain (remainder filled in from reference TRBV29-1 and TRBJ1-1): SAVISQKPSRDICQRGTSLTIQCQVDSQVTMMFWYRQQPGQSLTLIATANQGSEATYESGFVIDKFPISRPNLTFSTLTVSNMSPEDSSIYLCSVIVRTGDTEAFFGQGTRLTVV.